This section outlines one T cell receptor (beta chain) sequence together with its context. The sample is drawn from a study of PD-L1 blockade in urothelial cancer. Study-level background: After treatment start, blood was analyzed at 3 weeks (second dose) and at 6 weeks.

As to time point: peripheral blood 6 weeks after treatment start. CDR1 and CDR2 (germline): MNHNS, SASEGT. The CDR3 totals 14 residues. Germline trimming cut 6 bases from V and 5 bases from J; bases unmatched to any gene: 7. Profiling relied on immunoSEQ multiplex PCR, and the TCRdb table lists in-frame clones only, not all of them. This table holds 40,000 to 60,000 clones, around 80% found once. The TCR was taken from a man aged 70 or older with urothelial cancer. The sequencing used PBMCs, collected around atezolizumab (anti-PD-L1) treatment. J is TRBJ2-1 and V is TRBV6-1; 7 nucleotides line up with TRBD2. The CDR3 region has the DNA TGTGCCAGCAGCGGGACTACCACGAACAATGAGCAGTTCTTC. Encoded protein: CASSGTTTNNEQFF.